Given below is one TCR beta chain in context. Antigen: not known. This specimen comes from a study of cytomegalovirus exposure and HLA in healthy donors. General study points: A later analysis showed HLA-associated TCR beta chains outstripping equally common others in clonal expansion. An analysis that came later showed most CMV-associated TCR beta chains appearing HLA-restricted. Specificity for CMV antigens was confirmed in vitro for a few of the CMV-associated chains. Among the sequence variants, a highly shared cluster was likely an artifact of sequencing.

This PCR relied on a set of 60 Vbeta primers and 13 Jbeta primers. The method was immunoSEQ multiplex PCR; TCRdb's version includes in-frame clones alone and lacks a portion of them. The sample includes over 200,000 clones, around four fifths of them seen just once. The sample was PBMCs. This clonotype was obtained from a woman aged 60-75 years in good health and CMV-seropositive.

The CDR3 DNA sequence: TGTGCCAGTAGTACGACCAGGGAGAACACTGAAGCTTTCTTT. Its protein is CASSTTRENTEAFF. The genes are TRBV19 and TRBJ1-1; possible D gene TRBD1, 5 bases. CDR3 length: 14 residues. V was clipped by 4 bases and J by 1 base, with 10 bases between them. CDR1 is LNHDA and CDR2 is SQIVND in the germline V gene (reference sequence).